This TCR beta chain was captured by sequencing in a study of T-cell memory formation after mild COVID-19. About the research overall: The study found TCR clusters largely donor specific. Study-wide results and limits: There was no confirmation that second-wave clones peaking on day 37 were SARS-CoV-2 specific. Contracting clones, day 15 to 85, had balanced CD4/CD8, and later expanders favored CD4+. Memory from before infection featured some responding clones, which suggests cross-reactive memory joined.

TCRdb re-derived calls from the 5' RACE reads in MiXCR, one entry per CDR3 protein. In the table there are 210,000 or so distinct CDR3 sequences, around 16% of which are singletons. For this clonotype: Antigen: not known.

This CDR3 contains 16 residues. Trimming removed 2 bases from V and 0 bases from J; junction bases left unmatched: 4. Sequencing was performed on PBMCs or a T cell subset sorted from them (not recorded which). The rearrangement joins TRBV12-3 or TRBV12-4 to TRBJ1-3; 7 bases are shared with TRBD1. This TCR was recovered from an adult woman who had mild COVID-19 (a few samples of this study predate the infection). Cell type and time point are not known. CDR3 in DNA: TGTGCCAGCAGTTTAAGGGGGCCCAGCTCTGGAAACACCATATATTTT. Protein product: CASSLRGPSSGNTIYF.